Presented here are 12 T cell receptor beta chains from one specimen sequenced in a study of CD8 T cells in ankylosing spondylitis (dated by TCRdb to about 2017). General findings and caveats noted by the study authors: A TCR beta motif of several highly homologous amino acid variants appeared characteristic of blood from ankylosing spondylitis patients.

Their antigens are not known. Receptors were amplified or captured by 5' RACE. Data came from an Illumina HiSeq 2500. Using fastp at Q25 and MiXCR, TCRdb reprocessed the public reads and kept productive beta chains. Rows are combined by CDR3 protein, so each entry shows the most common genes and DNA. The table for this sample lists almost 400,000 distinct CDR3 sequences; about a fifth of them were counted only once. The top ten constitute roughly 16% of the sample. The sample consisted of blood, either unsorted or a sorted T cell fraction (not recorded which). The receptor source for this set is a male donor with ankylosing spondylitis.

This clonotype was observed a few times. The chain's CDR3 is CASSSRQQPQHF. The DNA of the CDR3 is TGTGCCAGCAGTTCTAGACAGCAGCCCCAGCATTTT. The gene calls are TRBV28 and TRBJ1-5; the D gene is possibly TRBD1 (5 bases). From germline, CDR1 is MDHEN and CDR2 SYDVKM. The V end was cut by 4 bases, the J end by 7 bases, with 8 bases between. The CDR3 is 12 amino acids.

This clonotype was counted at least ten times. The rearrangement links TRBV29-1 to TRBJ2-4; no firm D call. Germline V CDR1 and CDR2: SQVTM, ANQGSEA. Trimming took off 4 bases at V and 3 bases at J, with 7 bases between the two ends. The length of the CDR3 is 12 residues. The DNA for the CDR3 is TGCAGCGTTGTAAGGGACAAAAACATTCAGTACTTC. This encodes CSVVRDKNIQYF.

This clonotype was seen a few times. The genes are TRBV24-1 and TRBJ2-7, with D uncertain. The CDR3 totals 13 residues. Deletions cut 6 bases from V and 7 bases from J, with 15 bases between. Germline assignment: CDR1 KGHDR and CDR2 SFDVKD. CDR3 amino acids: CATSRPGGREQYF. The CDR3 DNA reads as TGTGCCACCAGTAGGCCGGGTGGTAGGGAGCAGTACTTC.

In this sample, this clonotype turned up many times. CDR3 amino acids: CATSRDLADTQYF. CDR3 coding DNA: TGTGCCACCAGCAGAGATTTAGCGGATACGCAGTATTTT. The chain carries TRBV15 and TRBJ2-3, with D maybe TRBD2 (5 bases). Germline-derived CDR1 and CDR2 are LNHNV and YYDKDF (reference sequence). The CDR3 extends over 13 amino acids. The V end lost 0 bases, the J end lost 6 bases, and 7 bases lay between the germline ends. The full variable domain, with the rest looked up from reference TRBV15 and TRBJ2-3, is DAMVIQNPRYQVTQFGKPVTLSCSQTLNHNVMYWYQQKSSQAPKLLFHYYDKDFNNEADTPDNFQSRRPNTSFCFLDIRSPGLGDTAMYLCATSRDLADTQYFGPGTRLTVL.

This rearrangement joins TRBV20-1 to TRBJ2-2; D possibly corresponds to TRBD2 (6 bases). Germline loops: CDR1 DFQATT, CDR2 SNEGSKA (reference sequence). This CDR3 spans 14 amino acids. Trimming took 4 bases from V and 6 from J, leaving 15 bases between them. CDR3 DNA sequence: TGCAGTGCTATGCGGGGTAGTATCGCCGGGGAGCTGTTTTTT. Protein product: CSAMRGSIAGELFF.

The gene calls are TRBV28 and TRBJ2-5; 8 positions match TRBD1. CDR1 is MDHEN and CDR2 is SYDVKM in the germline V gene. The CDR3 is 15 residues long. V gave up 2 bases and J gave up 5 bases; unmatched junction bases: 7. DNA for the CDR3: TGTGCCAGCAGTTTAAGTCAGGGGGCGCGGGAGACCCAGTACTTC. Translating gives CASSLSQGARETQYF.

This clonotype was seen more than once but under ten times. The J gene is TRBJ2-3, the V gene TRBV18, with D perhaps matching TRBD1 (5 bases). V lost 2 bases and J lost 2, with 8 bases in between. Per germline, CDR1 KGHSH and CDR2 LQKENI. The CDR3 has 14 residues. CDR3 loop: CASSPGAATDTQYF. CDR3 bases: TGTGCCAGCTCACCAGGGGCGGCCACAGATACGCAGTATTTT.

The chain combines TRBV11-3 with TRBJ1-1; tentatively, D is TRBD1 (5 bases). Germline CDR1 SGHNT, CDR2 YENEEA. This CDR3 contains 15 residues. The V gene lost 4 bases and the J gene lost 2 bases, with 14 bases spanning the gap. The CDR3 protein is CASSSYRKRNTEAFF. CDR3 coding DNA: TGTGCCAGCAGCTCTTACAGGAAAAGAAACACTGAAGCTTTCTTT. The variable domain in full, completed from reference TRBV11-3 and TRBJ1-1, reads EAGVVQSPRYKIIEKKQPVAFWCNPISGHNTLYWYLQNLGQGPELLIRYENEEAVDDSQLPKDRFSAERLKGVDSTLKIQPAELGDSAVYLCASSSYRKRNTEAFFGQGTRLTVV.

This chain joins TRBV20-1 and TRBJ2-1, with D perhaps TRBD2 (5 bases). CDR3 size: 15 residues. CDR1 DFQATT and CDR2 SNEGSKA come from the germline V gene (reference sequence). V shed 0 bases and J shed 7 bases, with 16 bases lying between them. The CDR3 DNA is TGCAGTGCTAGAGACCAACGGACTGGTTTAAATGAGCAGTTCTTC. Its protein product is CSARDQRTGLNEQFF.

This clonotype was counted between two and nine times. The chain carries TRBV7-2 and TRBJ1-1, with D possibly TRBD1 on 5 matching bases. Germline V gene lookup returns CDR1 SGHTA and CDR2 FQGNSA. The V and J ends lost 4 bases and 3 bases respectively, with 12 bases between them. The CDR3 sequence is 14 residues long. CDR3 DNA: TGTGCCAGCAGCTCTATCGGAGGGGACACTGAAGCTTTCTTT. It specifies CASSSIGGDTEAFF.

In its sample, this clonotype was seen a few times. V and J are TRBV27 and TRBJ2-6; no definite D call. This CDR3 spans 17 amino acids. V was shortened by 2 bases and J by 0 bases, with 11 bases between the two germline ends. Germline loops: CDR1 MNHEY, CDR2 SMNVEV (reference sequence). CDR3 in DNA: TGTGCCAGCAGTTTACCACTAACCTCCTCTGGGGCCAACGTCCTGACTTTC. This sequence encodes CASSLPLTSSGANVLTF.

This clonotype was counted between two and nine times. This chain joins TRBV5-1 and TRBJ2-2; 7 bases agree with TRBD1. Germline values: CDR1 SGHRS, CDR2 YFSETQ. The CDR3 runs 15 residues. The V segment lost 4 bases and the J segment 0 bases; nucleotides outside the gene matches: 3. The DNA of the CDR3 is TGCGCCAGCAGCCCAGGGGGAGCGAACACCGGGGAGCTGTTTTTT. Translation: CASSPGGANTGELFF.